This entry lists 18 T cell receptor beta chains sequenced from one sample in a study of CD8+ T cells in alopecia areata. Reverse transcribed after extraction, RNA yielded cDNA as the sequencing template. Repertoires were generated with immunoSEQ multiplex PCR, while TCRdb's copy carries only in-frame clones and drops some. Among fewer than 250,000 clones listed, 45% to 75% were seen once. Treatment specified: oral pan-JAK inhibitor, 5-10 mg twice daily. Sequencing used CD4+ T cells sorted from blood, obtained at week 4, from a patient treated with tofacitinib. The receptors derive from a human donor with alopecia areata.

This chain uses TRBV23-1 with TRBJ2-2; D uncertain. TRBV23-1 is identified as an open reading frame with a role that is uncertain. The V gene lost 4 bases and the J gene lost 3 bases, with 15 bases spanning the gap. The CDR3 is 16 amino acids. The CDR3 sequence is CASSPSTVVDTGELFF. The CDR3 DNA is TGCGCCAGCAGTCCATCAACAGTAGTAGACACCGGGGAGCTGTTTTTT.

This clone was counted only a few times. The identical CDR3 is also encoded by other nucleotide sequences in the sample. The rearrangement links TRBV29-1 to TRBJ2-1; 8 bases line up with TRBD2. The CDR3 length is 13 residues. V dropped 3 bases and J dropped 7; count of bases not matched to a gene: 5. Germline V gene sequence: CDR1 SQVTM, CDR2 ANQGSEA. The CDR3 loop reads CSVEGTGGNEQFF. The CDR3 DNA reads TGCAGCGTTGAGGGGACGGGGGGGAATGAGCAGTTCTTC.

The genes are TRBV18 and TRBJ2-5; TRBD1 matches 12 bases. Germline V CDR1 and CDR2: KGHSH, LQKENI. With V trimmed by 3 bases and J by 6 bases, 2 bases remained unmatched. This CDR3 has 14 amino acids. CDR3 sequence: CASSPGQGAKTQYF. CDR3 coding DNA: TGTGCCAGCTCACCGGGACAGGGGGCGAAGACCCAGTACTTC.

This clone appeared once. This rearrangement joins TRBV19 to TRBJ1-4; D might be TRBD1 (6 bases). Germline V gene sequence: CDR1 LNHDA, CDR2 SQIVND (reference sequence). Between the trimmed V and J ends, which lost 6 bases and 5 bases, there was a span of 13 bases. The CDR3 is 14 residues long. CDR3 amino acids: CASSADRWNEKLFF. CDR3 DNA sequence: TGTGCCAGTAGCGCTGACAGGTGGAATGAAAAACTGTTTTTT. Supplemented by reference TRBV19 and TRBJ1-4, the full variable domain reads DGGITQSPKYLFRKEGQNVTLSCEQNLNHDAMYWYRQDPGQGLRLIYYSQIVNDFQKGDIAEGYSVSREKKESFPLTVTSAQKNPTAFYLCASSADRWNEKLFFGSGTQLSVL.

This chain joins TRBV15 and TRBJ1-4; 9 bases agree with TRBD1. This CDR3 comprises 16 residues. Trimming at V came to 1 base and at J to 5 bases, leaving 5 bases not matched to a gene. Germline V gene lookup returns CDR1 LNHNV and CDR2 YYDKDF (reference sequence). This CDR3 is CATSRASTGGNEKLFF. CDR3 bases: TGTGCCACCAGCAGAGCCTCGACAGGGGGGAATGAAAAACTGTTTTTT.

V is TRBV30 and J is TRBJ2-3, with D possibly being TRBD2 (6 bases). The germline V and J ends were trimmed by 4 bases and 4 bases, with 15 bases remaining between them. This CDR3 comprises 14 residues. Germline CDR1 GTSNPN, CDR2 SVGIG (reference sequence). The CDR3 is CAWTLRRVADTQYF. CDR3 DNA sequence: TGTGCCTGGACCCTCCGGAGGGTTGCAGATACGCAGTATTTT.

This clone was counted a few times. The chain is built from TRBV29-1 and TRBJ2-3; 8 positions agree with TRBD2. V dropped 6 bases and J dropped 3; count of bases not matched to a gene: 8. The germline V gene has CDR1 SQVTM and CDR2 ANQGSEA. The CDR3 length is 14 residues. Here the CDR3 reads CSVILAVGTDTQYF. In DNA form, the CDR3 reads TGCAGCGTCATACTAGCGGTGGGAACAGATACGCAGTATTTT.

The rearrangement uses TRBV2 and TRBJ1-2, with TRBD1 as a possible D gene (6 bases). Trimming shortened V by 9 bases and J by 8 bases, and 22 bases separated the two germline ends. Germline V gene lookup returns CDR1 SNHLY and CDR2 FYNNEI. The CDR3 has 14 amino acids. CDR3 nucleotides: TGTGCCAGTACCTTATACAGGGACTTCGGCGGCTACACCTTC. Protein sequence: CASTLYRDFGGYTF. The entire variable domain, with the rest obtained from reference TRBV2 and TRBJ1-2, is as follows: EPEVTQTPSHQVTQMGQEVILRCVPISNHLYFYWYRQILGQKVEFLVSFYNNEISEKSEIFDDQFSVERPDGSNFTLKIRSTKLEDSAMYFCASTLYRDFGGYTFGSGTRLTVV.

The genes are TRBV6-5 and TRBJ1-2; D not certain. The germline CDR1 and CDR2 sequences are MNHEY and SVGAGI. The CDR3 is 15 amino acids. The germline V and J ends were trimmed by 7 bases and 2 bases, with 17 bases remaining between them. The CDR3 nucleotides are TGTGCCAGCAACAACCTTGGAGGGATCAACTATGGCTACACCTTC. It specifies CASNNLGGINYGYTF.

This clone appeared a single time. The chain carries TRBV7-2 and TRBJ2-5; D is uncertain. Per the germline V gene, CDR1 is SGHTA and CDR2 is FQGNSA. The germline V and J ends were trimmed by 5 bases and 6 bases, with 13 bases remaining between them. The CDR3 is made up of 13 amino acids. In DNA form, the CDR3 reads TGTGCCAGCAGCCCAACTGATCATCAGACCCAGTACTTC. Protein sequence: CASSPTDHQTQYF.

The DNA for the CDR3 is TGTGCCTGGGCGACAGGGAATCAAGAGACCCAGTACTTC. It codes for CAWATGNQETQYF. This chain uses TRBV30 with TRBJ2-5, with 7 positions matching TRBD1. The CDR3 has 13 amino acids. The J segment lost 2 bases and the V segment lost 5 bases, leaving 5 bases of the junction unmatched. The germline CDR1 and CDR2 sequences are GTSNPN and SVGIG (reference sequence). Using reference TRBV30 and TRBJ2-5 for the parts outside the CDR3, the full variable domain is SQTIHQWPATLVQPVGSPLSLECTVEGTSNPNLYWYRQAAGRGLQLLFYSVGIGQISSEVPQNLSASRPQDRQFILSSKKLLLSDSGFYLCAWATGNQETQYFGPGTRLLVL.

This clone came up once. J is TRBJ2-7 and V is TRBV30, with 9 bases lining up with TRBD2. Trimming removed 1 base from V and 3 bases from J; junction bases left unmatched: 7. Germline V gives CDR1 GTSNPN, CDR2 SVGIG (reference sequence). This CDR3 has 15 amino acids. As DNA, the CDR3 is TGTGCCTGGAGTGCGGGACTAGCTCTGCGCTACGAGCAGTACTTC. This encodes CAWSAGLALRYEQYF. The full variable domain, completed using reference TRBV30 and TRBJ2-7, is SQTIHQWPATLVQPVGSPLSLECTVEGTSNPNLYWYRQAAGRGLQLLFYSVGIGQISSEVPQNLSASRPQDRQFILSSKKLLLSDSGFYLCAWSAGLALRYEQYFGPGTRLTVT.

The V gene is TRBV28, the J gene TRBJ2-5, with D maybe TRBD1 (5 bases). This CDR3 contains 12 residues. From germline, CDR1 is MDHEN and CDR2 SYDVKM. Trimming shortened V by 6 bases and J by 5 bases, and 10 bases separated the two germline ends. Written as DNA, the CDR3 is TGTGCCAGCAGCAGGGTTTCCGAGACCCAGTACTTC. It yields the protein CASSRVSETQYF.

J is TRBJ1-1 and V is TRBV30, with D tentatively TRBD1 (6 bases). Germline loops: CDR1 GTSNPN, CDR2 SVGIG (reference sequence). This CDR3 has 11 residues. V was cut by 2 bases and J by 11 bases, with 12 bases left in between. The CDR3 is CAWSRTTGAFF. The DNA for the CDR3 is TGTGCCTGGAGTAGGACAACAGGGGCTTTCTTT.

The genes are TRBV28 and TRBJ1-1; weak D call: TRBD1 (6 bases). V lost 5 bases and J 7 bases, leaving 26 bases between the germline ends. The CDR3 covers 17 residues. The V gene's germline CDR1 is MDHEN and CDR2 SYDVKM. The CDR3 DNA reads TGTGCCAGCAGTCCCCTCCCAAGCGGGGGGCTCGAAGGTGAAGCTTTCTTT. It codes for CASSPLPSGGLEGEAFF.

DNA for the CDR3: TGTGCCAGCAGCTCGACAGGGATGGGCTACGAGCAGTACTTC. Translating gives CASSSTGMGYEQYF. The rearrangement links TRBV7-8 to TRBJ2-7, with 7 bases matching TRBD1. The CDR3 consists of 14 residues. Germline V gene sequence: CDR1 SGHVS, CDR2 FQNEAQ. J lost 3 bases, V lost 4 bases, and 6 bases had no gene match.

A few counts support this clone. The chain combines TRBV18 with TRBJ2-6; 7 nucleotides match TRBD1. The J segment lost 0 bases and the V segment lost 3 bases, leaving 23 bases of the junction unmatched. The CDR3 has 23 amino acids. CDR1 KGHSH and CDR2 LQKENI come from the germline V gene. Here the CDR3 reads CASSPLGGATTGKGLSGANVLTF. In DNA, the CDR3 is TGTGCCAGCTCACCCCTGGGCGGCGCAACGACAGGGAAGGGCCTCTCTGGGGCCAACGTCCTGACTTTC. Together with reference TRBV18 and TRBJ2-6, the CDR3 gives the full variable domain: NAGVMQNPRHLVRRRGQEARLRCSPMKGHSHVYWYRQLPEEGLKFMVYLQKENIIDESGMPKERFSAEFPKEGPSILRIQQVVRGDSAAYFCASSPLGGATTGKGLSGANVLTFGAGSRLTVL.

The chain links TRBV30 to TRBJ2-2; perhaps TRBD2 as D (5 bases). V was pared by 4 bases and J by 7 bases, with 25 bases between. The CDR3 has 17 amino acids. CDR1 GTSNPN and CDR2 SVGIG come from the germline V gene (reference sequence). CDR3 DNA sequence: TGTGCCTGGACCCTAAAGGGAGCAGACGTCTCTGGCGGGGAGCTGTTTTTT. It yields the protein CAWTLKGADVSGGELFF.